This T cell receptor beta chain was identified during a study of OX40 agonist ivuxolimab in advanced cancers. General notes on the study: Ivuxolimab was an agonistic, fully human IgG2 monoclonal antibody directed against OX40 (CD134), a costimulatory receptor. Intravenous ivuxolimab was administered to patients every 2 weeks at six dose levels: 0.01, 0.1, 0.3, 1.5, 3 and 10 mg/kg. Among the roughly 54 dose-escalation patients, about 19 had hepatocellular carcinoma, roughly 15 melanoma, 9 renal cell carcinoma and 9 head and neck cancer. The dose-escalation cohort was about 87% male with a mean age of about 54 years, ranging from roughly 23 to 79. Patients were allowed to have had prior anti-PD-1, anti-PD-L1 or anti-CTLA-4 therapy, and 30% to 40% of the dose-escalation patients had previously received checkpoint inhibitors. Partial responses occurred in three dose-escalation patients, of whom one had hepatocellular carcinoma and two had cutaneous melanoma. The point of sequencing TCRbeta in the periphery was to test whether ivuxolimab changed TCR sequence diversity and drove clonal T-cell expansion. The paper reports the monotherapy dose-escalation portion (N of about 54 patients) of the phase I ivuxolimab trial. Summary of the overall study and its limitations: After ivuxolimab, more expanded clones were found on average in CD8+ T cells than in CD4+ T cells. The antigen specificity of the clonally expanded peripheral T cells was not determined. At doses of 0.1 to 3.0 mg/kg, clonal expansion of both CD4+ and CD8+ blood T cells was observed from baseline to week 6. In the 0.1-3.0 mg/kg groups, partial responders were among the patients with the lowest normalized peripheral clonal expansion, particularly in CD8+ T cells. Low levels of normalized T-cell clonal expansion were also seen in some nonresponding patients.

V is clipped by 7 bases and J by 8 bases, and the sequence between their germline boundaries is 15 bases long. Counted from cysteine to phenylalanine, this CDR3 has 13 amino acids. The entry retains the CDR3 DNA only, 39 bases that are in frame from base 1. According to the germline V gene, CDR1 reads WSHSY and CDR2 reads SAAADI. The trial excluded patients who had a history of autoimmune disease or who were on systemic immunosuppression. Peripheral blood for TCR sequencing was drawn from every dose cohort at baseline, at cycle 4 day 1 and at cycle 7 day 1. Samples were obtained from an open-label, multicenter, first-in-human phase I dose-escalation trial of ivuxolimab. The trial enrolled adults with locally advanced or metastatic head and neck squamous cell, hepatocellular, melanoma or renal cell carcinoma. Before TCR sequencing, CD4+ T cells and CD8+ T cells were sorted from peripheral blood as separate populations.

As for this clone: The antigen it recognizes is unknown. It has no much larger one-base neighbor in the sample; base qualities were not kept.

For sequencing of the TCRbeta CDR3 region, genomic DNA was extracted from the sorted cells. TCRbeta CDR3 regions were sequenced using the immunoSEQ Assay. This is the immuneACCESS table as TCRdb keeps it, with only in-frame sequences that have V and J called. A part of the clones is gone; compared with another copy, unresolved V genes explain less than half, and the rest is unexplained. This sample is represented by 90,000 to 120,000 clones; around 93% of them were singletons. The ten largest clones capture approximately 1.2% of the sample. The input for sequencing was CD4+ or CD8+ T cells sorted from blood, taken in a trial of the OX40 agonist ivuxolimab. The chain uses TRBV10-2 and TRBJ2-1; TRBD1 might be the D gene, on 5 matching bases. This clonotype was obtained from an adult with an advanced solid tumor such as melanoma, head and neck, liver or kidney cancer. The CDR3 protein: CASTQGSVYEQFF. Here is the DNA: TGCGCCAGCACCCAGGGCTCTGTCTATGAGCAGTTCTTC.